A single sample gave rise to the 30 T cell receptor beta chains below, sequenced in a study of T cell responses to AZD1222 COVID-19 vaccine. This table comes from immunoSEQ multiplex PCR, and its TCRdb copy is limited to in-frame clones, with some not included. Of around 160,000 clones listed, around 92% were seen once; the top ten hold roughly 1.4%. The specimen comprised peripheral blood, sampled 28 days after the second AZD1222 dose. These receptor sequences come from an adult who received the AZD1222 COVID-19 vaccine.

The chain uses TRBV5-1 and TRBJ2-6; tentatively, D is TRBD1 (6 bases). CDR3 length: 16 amino acids. CDR1 and CDR2 (germline): SGHRS, YFSETQ. V was trimmed by 4 bases and J by 2 bases, leaving 13 bases between them. The CDR3 loop reads CASSILGQPGANVLTF. For the CDR3, the DNA is TGCGCCAGCAGCATCCTAGGACAGCCTGGGGCCAACGTCCTGACTTTC.

This clone was counted between two and nine times. The rearrangement joins TRBV6-4 to TRBJ2-2; D may be TRBD2 (6 bases). Germline loops: CDR1 MRHNA, CDR2 SNTAGT. CDR3 length: 14 amino acids. The V and J ends lost 5 bases and 4 bases respectively, with 11 bases between them. This chain's CDR3 is CASSSKAGTGELFF. The CDR3 DNA reads TGTGCCAGCAGTTCAAAAGCGGGCACCGGGGAGCTGTTTTTT.

V usage is TRBV27 and J usage is TRBJ2-5; 12 bases are shared with TRBD2. This CDR3 is built from 14 residues. The junction had 7 bases not matched to a gene; V was cut back by 7 bases and J by 7 bases. The germline V gene encodes CDR1 MNHEY and CDR2 SMNVEV (reference sequence). The CDR3 coding sequence is TGTGCCAGCACGGCTAGCGGGGGGGTGGGGACCCAGTACTTC. It translates to CASTASGGVGTQYF.

The V gene is TRBV28, the J gene TRBJ1-3; D ambiguous. Trimming stripped 6 bases from V and 4 bases from J, with 16 bases between. CDR1 and CDR2 from the germline V gene are MDHEN and SYDVKM. This CDR3 contains 15 residues. DNA of the CDR3: TGTGCCAGCAGACTCAGGCCACCAAGGGGAAACACCATATATTTT. It specifies CASRLRPPRGNTIYF.

The J gene is TRBJ1-1, the V gene TRBV20-1; D not certain. This CDR3 has 11 residues. Germline V lookup: CDR1 DFQATT, CDR2 SNEGSKA (reference sequence). With 7 bases removed from V and 12 bases from J, the gap between germline ends came to 18 bases. CDR3 protein: CSGLQTPLSFF. The CDR3 nucleotides are TGCAGTGGGTTGCAGACCCCCCTCTCTTTCTTT.

The gene calls are TRBV4-2 and TRBJ1-2; D unresolved. This CDR3 region has 13 residues. V was trimmed by 0 bases and J by 6 bases, leaving 8 bases between them. In germline, CDR1 is LGHNA, CDR2 YNFKEQ. CDR3: CASSQDHRDGYTF. As DNA, the CDR3 is TGTGCCAGCAGCCAAGATCATAGGGATGGCTACACCTTC.

The gene calls are TRBV29-1 and TRBJ2-7; no clear D. The CDR3 totals 13 residues. Between the trimmed V and J ends, which lost 7 bases and 1 base, there was a span of 14 bases. Germline V gene data show CDR1 as SQVTM and CDR2 as ANQGSEA. In nucleotides, the CDR3 is TGCAGCGCCTACCCCCTGGGATCCTACGAGCAGTACTTC. Protein: CSAYPLGSYEQYF.

The chain combines TRBV7-9 with TRBJ1-2, with a weak D call TRBD1 (5 bases). From germline, CDR1 is SEHNR and CDR2 FQNEAQ (reference sequence). This CDR3 region has 13 residues. Trimming took 8 bases from V and 4 from J, leaving 14 bases between them. CDR3 amino acids: CASSAGPSYGYTF. The CDR3 coding sequence is TGTGCCAGCTCAGCGGGACCGAGCTATGGCTACACCTTC.

This chain joins TRBV12-1 and TRBJ2-5; the listed D gene, TRBD2, was not tested against the DNA. TRBV12-1 corresponds to a pseudogene. The CDR3 runs to 16 residues. CDR3 DNA sequence: TGTGCCAGCAGCATGGGACTAGCGGGGGGGAGAGAGACCCAGTACTTC. It yields the protein CASSMGLAGGRETQYF.

The CDR3 DNA reads as TGTGCCAGCAGTTTATCCGGGCGGGGGGCCTATCAGCCCCAGCATTTT. Translation gives CASSLSGRGAYQPQHF. V usage is TRBV28 and J usage is TRBJ1-5, with D possibly being TRBD1 (6 bases). The germline V gene encodes CDR1 MDHEN and CDR2 SYDVKM. The germline V and J ends were trimmed by 1 base and 5 bases, with 15 bases remaining between them. The CDR3 has 16 residues.

The chain combines TRBV18 with TRBJ2-3; no reliable D call. Germline V gene lookup returns CDR1 KGHSH and CDR2 LQKENI. Trimming pared 3 bases from V and 0 bases from J, leaving 10 bases between. CDR3 length: 15 residues. The DNA for the CDR3 is TGTGCCAGCTCACCGCTCCCAGGCAGCACAGATACGCAGTATTTT. It codes for CASSPLPGSTDTQYF.

The V and J genes are TRBV2 and TRBJ1-2; D gene ambiguous. V was cut by 5 bases and J by 0 bases, with 4 bases left in between. The CDR3 spans 12 residues. CDR1 and CDR2 from the germline V gene are SNHLY and FYNNEI. DNA for the CDR3: TGTGCCAGCAGTTCCACTAACTATGGCTACACCTTC. Amino acids: CASSSTNYGYTF. The entire variable domain, with the rest obtained from reference TRBV2 and TRBJ1-2, is as follows: EPEVTQTPSHQVTQMGQEVILRCVPISNHLYFYWYRQILGQKVEFLVSFYNNEISEKSEIFDDQFSVERPDGSNFTLKIRSTKLEDSAMYFCASSSTNYGYTFGSGTRLTVV.

This chain connects TRBV19 to TRBJ2-1, with 8 bases lining up with TRBD2. Germline assignment: CDR1 LNHDA and CDR2 SQIVND (reference sequence). V lost 1 base and J lost 3; bases outside the gene matches: 2. This CDR3 contains 15 residues. In DNA form, the CDR3 reads TGTGCCAGTAGTATAGGAACTAGCGGCTACAATGAGCAGTTCTTC. Translation: CASSIGTSGYNEQFF.

V gene TRBV12-3 or TRBV12-4 combines with J gene TRBJ1-3; D unclear. The CDR3 is 13 amino acids. Trimming shortened V by 6 bases and J by 3 bases, and 9 bases separated the two germline ends. The CDR3 region is CASSPPFGNTIYF. The CDR3 nucleotides read TGTGCCAGCAGCCCCCCCTTTGGAAACACCATATATTTT.

This sequence joins TRBV24-1 and TRBJ2-2, with 7 bases identical to TRBD1. The CDR3 length is 17 residues. V lost 4 bases, J lost 1 base, and 8 bases stayed unmatched. CDR1 is KGHDR, CDR2 SFDVKD, per germline. The CDR3 protein is CATSDRRQGQNTGELFF. The CDR3 bases are TGTGCCACCAGTGACCGGCGACAGGGACAGAACACCGGGGAGCTGTTTTTT.

V gene TRBV7-2 combines with J gene TRBJ1-1, with a possible D match to TRBD1 (5 bases). V dropped 5 bases and J dropped 6 bases, with 13 bases sitting between them. CDR3 length: 13 amino acids. Germline CDR1 and CDR2: SGHTA and FQGNSA. This CDR3 is CASSLLGVSEAFF. The CDR3 DNA is TGTGCCAGCAGCCTACTGGGGGTCTCTGAAGCTTTCTTT. Complete variable domain (other parts from reference TRBV7-2 and TRBJ1-1): GAGVSQSPSNKVTEKGKDVELRCDPISGHTALYWYRQSLGQGLEFLIYFQGNSAPDKSGLPSDRFSAERTGGSVSTLTIQRTQQEDSAVYLCASSLLGVSEAFFGQGTRLTVV.

The chain combines TRBV5-6 with TRBJ1-1, with TRBD1 as a possible D gene (6 bases). CDR3 length: 14 residues. Trimming took 3 bases from V and 4 from J, leaving 13 bases between them. In germline, CDR1 is SGHDT, CDR2 YYEEEE. CDR3 loop: CASSSGQGTTEAFF. DNA of the CDR3: TGTGCCAGCAGCTCCGGTCAGGGGACCACTGAAGCTTTCTTT.

In its sample, this clone was seen once. The chain couples TRBV11-3 to TRBJ2-3, with D possibly matching TRBD1 (5 bases). This CDR3 has 14 amino acids. Germline V lookup: CDR1 SGHNT, CDR2 YENEEA. Trimming took 0 bases from V and 4 from J, leaving 8 bases between them. For the CDR3, the DNA is TGTGCCAGCAGCTTAGAAGCAGGGTCAGATACGCAGTATTTT. It translates to CASSLEAGSDTQYF.

V is TRBV6-5 and J is TRBJ2-2; 7 positions agree with TRBD2. CDR1 and CDR2 from the germline V gene are MNHEY and SVGAGI. J was trimmed by 5 bases and V by 6 bases; bases with no gene match: 9. The CDR3 sequence is 15 residues long. The CDR3 coding sequence is TGTGCCAGCAGCCCCCTCATGCGGGGGACCGGGGAGCTGTTTTTT. It yields the protein CASSPLMRGTGELFF.

The CDR3 loop reads CASSLEPSSGGARDTQYF. The CDR3 DNA sequence: TGCGCCAGCAGCTTGGAGCCCTCTAGCGGGGGGGCGAGGGATACGCAGTATTTT. The J gene is TRBJ2-3, the V gene TRBV5-1, with 12 positions matching TRBD2. J lost 6 bases, V lost 0 bases, and 11 bases had no gene match. This CDR3 spans 18 amino acids. CDR1 SGHRS and CDR2 YFSETQ come from the germline V gene.

The gene calls are TRBV7-3 and TRBJ2-3; perhaps D is TRBD1 or TRBD2 (5 bases each). The CDR3 consists of 14 residues. Germline V lookup: CDR1 SGHTA, CDR2 FQGTGA. V gave up 6 bases and J gave up 5 bases, with 15 bases separating them. CDR3 sequence reads: CASRRGQGVDTQYF. DNA of the CDR3: TGTGCCAGCAGGAGGGGTCAGGGCGTAGATACGCAGTATTTT.

This rearrangement joins TRBV10-3 to TRBJ2-7, with TRBD2 as a possible D gene (6 bases). V lost 5 bases to trimming and J lost 6 bases, with 17 bases between them. CDR1 and CDR2 (germline): ENHRY, SYGVKD. The CDR3 is made up of 14 amino acids. The DNA for the CDR3 is TGTGCCATCAGTCCCGGACTACCTGAAGGCGAGCAGTACTTC. Amino acids: CAISPGLPEGEQYF.

The chain uses TRBV5-1 and TRBJ1-2; no clear D. The length of the CDR3 is 12 residues. V lost 1 base and J lost 6, with 7 bases in between. The germline V gene encodes CDR1 SGHRS and CDR2 YFSETQ. CDR3 sequence reads: CASSLYDHGYTF. The CDR3 DNA is TGCGCCAGCAGCTTGTACGACCATGGCTACACCTTC.

This chain connects TRBV5-4 to TRBJ1-2; 9 positions agree with TRBD1. Germline V CDR1 and CDR2: SGHNT, YYREEE (reference sequence). The CDR3 is 14 amino acids. The V segment lost 3 bases and the J segment 6 bases; nucleotides outside the gene matches: 6. The CDR3 loop reads CASSSGGQGNGYTF. DNA of the CDR3: TGTGCCAGCAGCTCGGGAGGACAGGGGAATGGCTACACCTTC.

The CDR3 DNA follows: TGTGCCAGTAGTACCTCGGTCGGGACAATGAACACTGAAGCTTTCTTT. Translation: CASSTSVGTMNTEAFF. The J gene is TRBJ1-1, the V gene TRBV19, with a possible D match to TRBD1 (6 bases). The V end was cut by 4 bases, the J end by 0 bases, with 15 bases between. CDR1 and CDR2 from the germline V gene are LNHDA and SQIVND (reference sequence). The CDR3 has 16 residues.

This chain links TRBV5-6 with TRBJ2-1; 9 bases line up with TRBD1. Germline assignment: CDR1 SGHDT and CDR2 YYEEEE. J lost 4 bases, V lost 6 bases, and 5 bases had no gene match. This CDR3 is built from 14 residues. CDR3 in amino acids: CASMGDRDYNEQFF. CDR3 nucleotide sequence: TGTGCCAGCATGGGGGACAGGGATTACAATGAGCAGTTCTTC.

V gene TRBV4-3 combines with J gene TRBJ1-2, with D unresolved. V was clipped by 1 base and J by 4 bases, with 7 bases between them. The germline V gene has CDR1 LGHNA and CDR2 YSLEER. There are 13 residues in the CDR3. The CDR3 DNA follows: TGCGCCAGCAGCCAAGCGGGAACCTATGGCTACACCTTC. This encodes CASSQAGTYGYTF.

The J gene is TRBJ1-4, the V gene TRBV2, with a weak D call TRBD1 (6 bases). Per germline, CDR1 SNHLY and CDR2 FYNNEI. V gave up 6 bases and J gave up 0 bases, with 8 bases separating them. This CDR3 contains 14 residues. The CDR3 spells CASRWTATNEKLFF. CDR3 nucleotides: TGTGCCAGCAGGTGGACAGCAACTAATGAAAAACTGTTTTTT.

The chain links TRBV6-1 to TRBJ2-1, with 7 bases aligning to TRBD2. This CDR3 has 14 amino acids. The germline V gene has CDR1 MNHNS and CDR2 SASEGT. V lost 5 bases, J lost 9 bases, and 10 bases stayed unmatched. As DNA, the CDR3 is TGTGCCAGCAGTACCCCAACTAGCGTTTCTGAGCAGTTCTTC. Translation: CASSTPTSVSEQFF.

The chain combines TRBV18 with TRBJ1-4; 10 positions agree with TRBD1. From germline, CDR1 is KGHSH and CDR2 LQKENI. The CDR3 has 16 amino acids. Trimming took 2 bases from V and 8 from J; bases not matched to a gene: 8. The CDR3, as DNA: TGTGCCAGCTCACCAATAGCCGGGACAGGGGTCGAAAAACTGTTTTTT. Translating it yields CASSPIAGTGVEKLFF. The whole variable domain, filled in from reference TRBV18 and TRBJ1-4, reads NAGVMQNPRHLVRRRGQEARLRCSPMKGHSHVYWYRQLPEEGLKFMVYLQKENIIDESGMPKERFSAEFPKEGPSILRIQQVVRGDSAAYFCASSPIAGTGVEKLFFGSGTQLSVL.